This is a list of T cell receptor beta chains from one sample in a study of cytomegalovirus exposure and HLA in healthy donors. Profiled with immunoSEQ multiplex PCR; TCRdb holds only in-frame clones, not every one. The sample lists 90,000 to 100,000 clones, around 77% seen once, with approximately 8% in the top ten. The material sequenced was PBMCs. The receptors derive from a female donor in good health and CMV-seronegative. CDR3s include the opening cysteine and the closing phenylalanine or tryptophan. The D gene is left open where the match is weak. Clone size is shown for a subset of rows, as once, few, many or a class of expanded clone.

D gene	V gene	clone size	J gene	CDR3 protein	CDR3 DNA
TRBD1	TRBV27	NA	TRBJ1-6	CASSQDRLGSPLHF	TGTGCCAGCAGCCAGGACAGGCTGGGTTCACCCCTCCACTTT
NA	TRBV29-1	NA	TRBJ1-5	CSVTREGNQPQHF	TGCAGCGTTACCCGGGAGGGCAATCAGCCCCAGCATTTT
NA	TRBV7-8	NA	TRBJ1-4	CASSSYQGYNEKLFF	TGTGCCAGCAGCAGTTATCAGGGTTATAATGAAAAACTGTTTTTT
TRBD1	TRBV7-8	NA	TRBJ2-7	CASSWGLQGAGEQYF	TGTGCCAGCAGCTGGGGGCTCCAGGGGGCGGGAGAGCAGTACTTC
NA	TRBV19	NA	TRBJ1-5	CASNTPTRGFNQPQHF	TGTGCCAGTAACACGCCGACCCGGGGGTTCAATCAGCCCCAGCATTTT
NA	TRBV29-1	NA	TRBJ1-2	CSVDRTSTTQASGYTF	TGCAGCGTTGACCGGACTTCTACTACCCAGGCATCTGGCTACACCTTC
NA	TRBV6-5	NA	TRBJ2-2	CASSNLLLTGELFF	TGTGCCAGCAGTAACCTACTCCTCACCGGGGAGCTGTTTTTT
NA	TRBV5-1	NA	TRBJ2-5	CASSLDPGQETQYF	TGCGCCAGCAGCTTGGACCCAGGCCAAGAGACCCAGTACTTC
NA	TRBV30	NA	TRBJ1-2	CAWSAWGGVYGYTF	TGTGCCTGGAGTGCTTGGGGGGGGGTCTATGGCTACACCTTC
TRBD1	TRBV19	few	TRBJ1-1	CASSDRGRDAFF	TGTGCCAGTAGTGACAGGGGGCGAGATGCTTTCTTT
NA	TRBV10-3	NA	TRBJ2-7	CAISDSGESSYEQYF	TGTGCCATCAGTGATTCGGGGGAATCCTCCTACGAGCAGTACTTC
TRBD1	TRBV5-1	NA	TRBJ2-5	CASSLGIGTGFGETQYF	TGCGCCAGCAGCTTGGGGATCGGGACAGGGTTTGGAGAGACCCAGTACTTC
TRBD1	TRBV27	NA	TRBJ2-7	CASSPTGGRRYEQYF	TGTGCCAGCAGCCCGACAGGGGGTAGGCGGTACGAGCAGTACTTC
TRBD1	TRBV11-1	medium-sized	TRBJ1-1	CASSFRPTGLNTEAFF	TGTGCCAGCAGCTTCCGCCCGACAGGGTTGAACACTGAAGCTTTCTTT
NA	TRBV15	NA	TRBJ2-7	CATSTGGAYEQYF	TGTGCCACCAGCACCGGCGGAGCCTACGAGCAGTACTTC
TRBD1	TRBV7-9	NA	TRBJ1-4	CASHAGTGNRLNEKLFF	TGTGCCAGTCACGCCGGGACAGGGAATAGGTTAAATGAAAAACTGTTTTTT
NA	TRBV5-1	NA	TRBJ1-3	CASRQDSSGNTIYF	TGCGCCAGCAGGCAGGACAGCTCTGGAAACACCATATATTTT
TRBD1	TRBV7-9	NA	TRBJ2-7	CASSSGTATSEQYF	TGTGCCAGCAGCTCAGGGACAGCGACCTCCGAGCAGTACTTC
TRBD1	TRBV7-9	few	TRBJ1-2	CASSFGTGGDGYTF	TGTGCCAGCAGCTTCGGGACAGGGGGTGATGGCTACACCTTC
TRBD2	TRBV7-9	few	TRBJ2-7	CASSLVLAGGEQYF	TGTGCCAGCAGCTTAGTCCTAGCGGGAGGCGAGCAGTACTTC
NA	TRBV4-3	NA	TRBJ1-2	CASSPRSVRGAGYGYTF	TGCGCCAGCAGCCCAAGATCCGTCCGGGGGGCTGGCTATGGCTACACCTTC
NA	TRBV28	NA	TRBJ1-2	CASSFRREDGYTF	TGTGCCAGCAGCTTCCGGAGGGAGGATGGCTACACCTTC
NA	TRBV18	NA	TRBJ2-1	CASSPPGLSYNEQFF	TGTGCCAGCTCACCGCCGGGTCTATCCTACAATGAGCAGTTCTTC
TRBD2	TRBV11-1	NA	TRBJ2-4	CASSLRLAADIQYF	TGTGCCAGCAGCTTACGACTAGCGGCAGACATTCAGTACTTC
TRBD2	TRBV9	NA	TRBJ2-3	CASSVAGLGTDTQYF	TGTGCCAGCAGCGTAGCAGGACTAGGTACAGATACGCAGTATTTT
TRBD1	TRBV28	NA	TRBJ1-4	CASSLTRTGNNEKLFF	TGTGCCAGCAGTTTGACTAGGACAGGGAATAATGAAAAACTGTTTTTT
TRBD2	TRBV9	once	TRBJ2-3	CASSAGGTQYF	TGTGCCAGCAGCGCGGGAGGGACGCAGTATTTT
TRBD1	TRBV2	few	TRBJ2-7	CASSVRQGTYEQYF	TGTGCCAGCAGCGTAAGACAGGGAACCTACGAGCAGTACTTC
TRBD1	TRBV6-1	once	TRBJ2-3	CASSGGQRFFTDTQYF	TGTGCCAGCAGTGGGGGACAGCGTTTCTTCACAGATACGCAGTATTTT
NA	TRBV2	NA	TRBJ2-4	CASSPDRILAKNIQYF	TGTGCCAGCAGTCCCGACAGGATTCTAGCCAAAAACATTCAGTACTTC
NA	TRBV11-1	NA	TRBJ2-2	CASSPGDGFRFNTGELFF	TGTGCCAGCAGCCCGGGGGATGGCTTTCGGTTTAACACCGGGGAGCTGTTTTTT
NA	TRBV7-5	NA	TRBJ1-5	CARSLFMRMYPGVAQPQHF	TGTGCCAGAAGCTTATTTATGCGGATGTACCCGGGGGTCGCTCAGCCCCAGCATTTT
NA	TRBV5-8	few	TRBJ1-3	CASSFTGSRDTIYF	TGTGCCAGCAGCTTTACAGGGTCGAGGGACACCATATATTTT
NA	TRBV5-1	NA	TRBJ1-4	CASSLGSGRNEKLFF	TGCGCCAGCAGCTTGGGTTCGGGGAGGAATGAAAAACTGTTTTTT
NA	TRBV5-3	NA	TRBJ2-3	CARSLDNTDTQYF	TGTGCCAGAAGCTTGGACAACACAGATACGCAGTATTTT
NA	TRBV5-1	NA	TRBJ2-1	CASSFPPQGPYNEQFF	TGCGCCAGCAGCTTCCCCCCACAGGGCCCGTACAATGAGCAGTTCTTC
NA	TRBV2	NA	TRBJ1-5	CASSEGAGKGNQPQHF	TGTGCCAGCAGTGAAGGGGCCGGAAAAGGTAATCAGCCCCAGCATTTT
TRBD1	TRBV27	NA	TRBJ1-2	CASSQWDSLKINGYTF	TGTGCCAGCTCTCAATGGGACAGCTTGAAGATTAATGGCTACACCTTC